Each of the 29 T cell receptor beta chains below was sequenced from the same sample in a study of T cell changes during pregnancy in multiple sclerosis. Method: immunoSEQ multiplex PCR; TCRdb's copy keeps in-frame clones and lacks some. The data show about 100,000 clones, roughly nine tenths seen once. The sequencing used peripheral blood, collected in the second trimester of pregnancy. Receptor source: a female donor in good health, enrolled as a control in a pregnancy study.

The chain has TRBV5-4 and TRBJ1-2; TRBD1 matches at 7 bases. Looked up from germline, CDR1 is SGHNT and CDR2 is YYREEE (reference sequence). The CDR3 loop spans 14 amino acids. V lost 4 bases to trimming and J lost 7 bases; unmatched junction nucleotides: 10. CDR3 protein: CASSPGEGAFGYTF. In DNA, the CDR3 is TGTGCCAGCAGCCCAGGAGAGGGGGCGTTTGGCTACACCTTC.

This sequence joins TRBV6-1 and TRBJ2-7, with TRBD1 matching 7 bases. V shed 2 bases, J shed 3 bases, and the junction held 4 bases outside the gene matches. The CDR3 consists of 14 residues. The germline gives CDR1 MNHNS, CDR2 SASEGT. CDR3 bases: TGTGCCAGCAGTGAACCGGCAGGGGGCTACGAGCAGTACTTC. This encodes CASSEPAGGYEQYF.

The chain combines TRBV4-2 with TRBJ2-5, with a weak D call TRBD1 (6 bases). The DNA end is more similar to TRBJ2-7, so the J call may be wrong. The CDR3 consists of 14 residues. The germline V gene encodes CDR1 LGHNA and CDR2 YNFKEQ. The CDR3 DNA sequence: TGTGCCAGCAGCGACAGGAAGTTCGCCTACGAGCAGTACTTC. This sequence encodes CASSDRKFAYEQYF.

CDR3 DNA sequence: TGTGCCAGCTCACCGACAGGGGATAATGAAAAACTGTTTTTT. It codes for CASSPTGDNEKLFF. The genes are TRBV18 and TRBJ1-4; 8 bases are shared with TRBD1. J gave up 4 bases and V 3 bases, and 1 base lay outside the gene matches. The CDR3 spans 14 residues. Per germline, CDR1 KGHSH and CDR2 LQKENI.

The chain recombines TRBV5-5 with TRBJ2-3; the D is unclear. Germline-derived CDR1 and CDR2 are SGHKS and YYEKEE (reference sequence). The CDR3 is 16 residues long. The V gene lost 8 bases and the J gene lost 2 bases, with 21 bases spanning the gap. The CDR3 nucleotides read TGTGCCAGTAGCCGCCGGCAGGCCCAGTTCACAGATACGCAGTATTTT. Its translation: CASSRRQAQFTDTQYF. Variable domain in full (rest from reference TRBV5-5 and TRBJ2-3): DAGVTQSPTHLIKTRGQQVTLRCSPISGHKSVSWYQQVLGQGPQFIFQYYEKEERGRGNFPDRFSARQFPNYSSELNVNALLLGDSALYLCASSRRQAQFTDTQYFGPGTRLTVL.

V gene TRBV28 combines with J gene TRBJ1-2, with D unresolved. The V gene's germline CDR1 is MDHEN and CDR2 SYDVKM. CDR3 length equals 12 residues. V was clipped by 6 bases and J by 6 bases, with 11 bases between them. CDR3 amino acids: CASSPRDNGYTF. The CDR3 DNA follows: TGTGCCAGCAGCCCGAGGGATAATGGCTACACCTTC.

The chain is built from TRBV5-1 and TRBJ2-1, with 7 bases fitting TRBD2. The germline gives CDR1 SGHRS, CDR2 YFSETQ. The CDR3 totals 16 residues. The J segment lost 7 bases and the V segment lost 4 bases, leaving 14 bases of the junction unmatched. Here the CDR3 reads CASSLDGTGGRNEQFF. The CDR3 DNA reads TGCGCCAGCAGCCTCGATGGAACGGGAGGCCGTAATGAGCAGTTCTTC.

The CDR3 DNA reads as TGCGCCAGCAGCTCCGGGACAGGGACCACAGATACGCAGTATTTT. Encoded protein: CASSSGTGTTDTQYF. The V and J genes are TRBV5-1 and TRBJ2-3, with TRBD1 matching over 9 bases. There are 15 residues in the CDR3. V was pared by 3 bases and J by 2 bases, with 4 bases of the junction left unmatched. Germline assignment: CDR1 SGHRS and CDR2 YFSETQ.

The chain employs TRBV7-2 and TRBJ2-4, with D hard to call. The V and J ends lost 0 bases and 0 bases respectively, with 6 bases between them. This CDR3 has 15 amino acids. Germline V gene lookup returns CDR1 SGHTA and CDR2 FQGNSA. The CDR3 sequence is CASSLAALAKNIQYF. The DNA of the CDR3 is TGTGCCAGCAGCTTAGCAGCCCTAGCCAAAAACATTCAGTACTTC. The full variable domain, its missing parts supplied by reference TRBV7-2 and TRBJ2-4, is GAGVSQSPSNKVTEKGKDVELRCDPISGHTALYWYRQSLGQGLEFLIYFQGNSAPDKSGLPSDRFSAERTGGSVSTLTIQRTQQEDSAVYLCASSLAALAKNIQYFGAGTRLSVL.

This chain connects TRBV19 to TRBJ2-1; D is possibly TRBD2 (6 bases). Germline V gives CDR1 LNHDA, CDR2 SQIVND (reference sequence). CDR3 length: 12 residues. The germline V and J ends were trimmed by 7 bases and 6 bases, with 10 bases remaining between them. The CDR3: CASTLGGNEQFF. In nucleotides, the CDR3 is TGTGCCAGTACCCTCGGGGGCAATGAGCAGTTCTTC.

The chain combines TRBV11-3 with TRBJ2-1; 7 bases are a match to TRBD2. The CDR3 length is 13 residues. Germline-derived CDR1 and CDR2 are SGHNT and YENEEA. Trimming removed 8 bases from V and 0 bases from J; junction bases left unmatched: 1. The CDR3 sequence is CASSGGSYNEQFF. CDR3 in DNA: TGTGCCAGCTCGGGGGGCTCCTACAATGAGCAGTTCTTC.

The genes are TRBV5-6 and TRBJ1-1, with TRBD1 matching over 8 bases. This CDR3 region has 15 residues. J was trimmed by 4 bases and V by 2 bases; bases with no gene match: 7. The germline V gene encodes CDR1 SGHDT and CDR2 YYEEEE. In nucleotides, the CDR3 is TGTGCCAGCAGCTTTCGACAGGGGCGGGGCACTGAAGCTTTCTTT. Its protein is CASSFRQGRGTEAFF. The full variable domain, in which reference TRBV5-6 and TRBJ1-1 provide the parts outside the CDR3, is DAGVTQSPTHLIKTRGQQVTLRCSPKSGHDTVSWYQQALGQGPQFIFQYYEEEERQRGNFPDRFSGHQFPNYSSELNVNALLLGDSALYLCASSFRQGRGTEAFFGQGTRLTVV.

The chain recombines TRBV6-5 with TRBJ1-1, with TRBD1 matching 7 bases. Germline CDR1 MNHEY, CDR2 SVGAGI. V was pared by 5 bases and J by 4 bases, with 7 bases of the junction left unmatched. CDR3 length: 14 amino acids. CDR3 region: CASSRRQGVTEAFF. The DNA of the CDR3 is TGTGCCAGCAGTCGACGTCAGGGGGTCACTGAAGCTTTCTTT.

The chain links TRBV19 to TRBJ1-1; no firm D call. Germline V gene lookup returns CDR1 LNHDA and CDR2 SQIVND (reference sequence). Trimming cost V 4 bases and J 0 bases, with 21 bases left between them. The CDR3 loop spans 18 amino acids. In DNA form, the CDR3 reads TGTGCCAGTAGTAGGCGTAGGTGGCAGAGACTTTTGAACACTGAAGCTTTCTTT. It specifies CASSRRRWQRLLNTEAFF.

The genes are TRBV5-4 and TRBJ2-2, with 7 bases fitting TRBD2. Germline loops: CDR1 SGHNT, CDR2 YYREEE (reference sequence). V gave up 4 bases and J gave up 4 bases; unmatched junction bases: 7. The CDR3 is 15 amino acids. The CDR3 DNA is TGTGCCAGCAGCCTCGGGGGGACGGGCACCGGGGAGCTGTTTTTT. It yields the protein CASSLGGTGTGELFF.

The chain uses TRBV2 and TRBJ2-7; 9 bases are shared with TRBD1. The length of the CDR3 is 15 residues. Unmatched junction bases numbered 8, after V lost 6 bases and J lost 2 bases. Germline V gene data show CDR1 as SNHLY and CDR2 as FYNNEI. CDR3 sequence reads: CASSDPGQGAYEQYF. DNA of the CDR3: TGTGCCAGCAGCGATCCGGGACAGGGAGCCTACGAGCAGTACTTC. The variable domain in full, completed from reference TRBV2 and TRBJ2-7, reads EPEVTQTPSHQVTQMGQEVILRCVPISNHLYFYWYRQILGQKVEFLVSFYNNEISEKSEIFDDQFSVERPDGSNFTLKIRSTKLEDSAMYFCASSDPGQGAYEQYFGPGTRLTVT.

The CDR3 DNA is TGTGCCAGCAGTTACTCGGACCGCGGGGGGGAGCTGTTTTTT. The encoded protein is CASSYSDRGGELFF. The chain couples TRBV6-5 to TRBJ2-2, with D possibly matching TRBD2 (5 bases). The CDR3 covers 14 residues. The V gene's germline CDR1 is MNHEY and CDR2 SVGAGI. V lost 0 bases to trimming and J lost 8 bases, with 10 bases between them.

This sequence joins TRBV9 and TRBJ2-1; D is undetermined. The V gene lost 1 base and the J gene lost 8 bases, with 13 bases spanning the gap. Germline CDR1 SGDLS, CDR2 YYNGEE. The CDR3 spans 14 residues. DNA of the CDR3: TGTGCCAGCAGCGTATCCCCCCGACTCCATGAGCAGTTCTTC. Amino acid sequence: CASSVSPRLHEQFF.

The chain has TRBV5-6 and TRBJ1-2, with 8 bases lining up with TRBD1. The CDR3 runs to 15 residues. Germline CDR1 reads SGHDT; CDR2 reads YYEEEE. Trimming took 2 bases from V and 8 from J; bases not matched to a gene: 11. The CDR3 is CASSFGQGGRVGYTF. The CDR3 DNA follows: TGTGCCAGCAGCTTTGGACAGGGCGGAAGAGTAGGCTACACCTTC.

The V gene is TRBV7-9, the J gene TRBJ1-4; the match to TRBD1 covers 7 bases. The CDR3 spans 15 residues. CDR1 and CDR2 from the germline V gene are SEHNR and FQNEAQ (reference sequence). With 5 bases clipped from V and 4 bases from J, the junction kept 7 bases outside the gene matches. The CDR3 spells CASSPSGTDNEKLFF. CDR3 nucleotides: TGTGCCAGCAGCCCCAGTGGGACAGATAATGAAAAACTGTTTTTT.

V usage is TRBV11-2 and J usage is TRBJ2-5, with TRBD2 as a possible D gene (5 bases). This CDR3 has 18 residues. The germline gives CDR1 SGHAT, CDR2 FQNNGV. V lost 1 base to trimming and J lost 9 bases, with 27 bases between them. This chain's CDR3 is CASSLGLFLENQERAQYF. The CDR3 DNA is TGTGCCAGCAGCTTAGGACTATTTTTGGAAAACCAAGAGAGGGCCCAGTACTTC.

J is TRBJ2-1 and V is TRBV5-5; 13 nucleotides agree with TRBD2. The CDR3 runs 18 residues. Germline V lookup: CDR1 SGHKS, CDR2 YYEKEE (reference sequence). V shed 4 bases and J 0 bases; nucleotides not matched to a gene: 7. CDR3 sequence: CASSRYWTSGGSYNEQFF. CDR3 nucleotide sequence: TGTGCCAGCAGCCGATACTGGACTAGCGGGGGCTCCTACAATGAGCAGTTCTTC.

The gene calls are TRBV6-4 and TRBJ2-1, with 10 bases fitting TRBD2. CDR3 size: 16 residues. The germline CDR1 and CDR2 sequences are MRHNA and SNTAGT. The J segment lost 6 bases and the V segment lost 3 bases, leaving 8 bases of the junction unmatched. CDR3 coding DNA: TGTGCCAGCAGTGATCAGCGGGGGGGCTCTCTCAATGAGCAGTTCTTC. Protein sequence: CASSDQRGGSLNEQFF.

This chain links TRBV27 with TRBJ2-7; TRBD2 matches at 11 bases. Germline values: CDR1 MNHEY, CDR2 SMNVEV (reference sequence). The CDR3 consists of 17 residues. The V segment lost 0 bases and the J segment 4 bases; nucleotides outside the gene matches: 8. The CDR3 loop is CASSLSGLAGGIYEQYF. The CDR3 nucleotides are TGTGCCAGCAGTTTATCAGGGCTAGCGGGGGGAATATACGAGCAGTACTTC.

The chain employs TRBV27 and TRBJ1-5; 9 bases map to TRBD1. This CDR3 has 15 amino acids. Germline V gene lookup returns CDR1 MNHEY and CDR2 SMNVEV (reference sequence). Germline trimming cut 6 bases from V and 7 bases from J; bases unmatched to any gene: 10. Written as DNA, the CDR3 is TGTGCCAGCAGCCTGCAACAGGGGGCCGGACAGCCCCAGCATTTT. It specifies CASSLQQGAGQPQHF.

J is TRBJ2-1 and V is TRBV5-1; 7 positions agree with TRBD1. The CDR3 extends over 15 amino acids. With 3 bases clipped from V and 5 bases from J, the junction kept 8 bases outside the gene matches. Germline V lookup: CDR1 SGHRS, CDR2 YFSETQ. As DNA, the CDR3 is TGCGCCAGCAGCTCGGGACAGACTATAGACAATGAGCAGTTCTTC. Its protein product is CASSSGQTIDNEQFF.

This clone occurred once. The V and J genes are TRBV19 and TRBJ2-2; 13 nucleotides match TRBD2. Germline loops: CDR1 LNHDA, CDR2 SQIVND (reference sequence). There are 15 residues in the CDR3. The trim removed 5 bases at V and 5 bases at J, leaving 2 bases unmatched. The CDR3 DNA is TGTGCCAGTAGTTTGGGACTAGCGGGGACCGGGGAGCTGTTTTTT. Protein sequence: CASSLGLAGTGELFF. Filled out from reference TRBV19 and TRBJ2-2, the complete variable domain reads DGGITQSPKYLFRKEGQNVTLSCEQNLNHDAMYWYRQDPGQGLRLIYYSQIVNDFQKGDIAEGYSVSREKKESFPLTVTSAQKNPTAFYLCASSLGLAGTGELFFGEGSRLTVL.

The rearrangement joins TRBV5-6 to TRBJ2-7; D is possibly TRBD2 (5 bases). CDR1 is SGHDT and CDR2 is YYEEEE in the germline V gene. This CDR3 contains 12 residues. The V and J ends lost 2 bases and 7 bases respectively, with 10 bases between them. In DNA, the CDR3 is TGTGCCAGCAGCTTCGCCCCGGGAGAGCAGTACTTC. Its translation is CASSFAPGEQYF. Full variable domain (missing parts from reference TRBV5-6 and TRBJ2-7): DAGVTQSPTHLIKTRGQQVTLRCSPKSGHDTVSWYQQALGQGPQFIFQYYEEEERQRGNFPDRFSGHQFPNYSSELNVNALLLGDSALYLCASSFAPGEQYFGPGTRLTVT.

This chain links TRBV5-8 with TRBJ2-1, with TRBD2 matching over 7 bases. The CDR3 contains 18 residues. Trimming removed 1 base from V and 3 bases from J; junction bases left unmatched: 13. Germline V lookup: CDR1 SGHTS, CDR2 YDEGEE. The CDR3 reads CASSLTGEGTPNYNEQFF. Here the CDR3 DNA reads TGTGCCAGCAGCTTGACTGGGGAGGGGACCCCTAACTACAATGAGCAGTTCTTC.